The rows below give T cell receptor beta chains drawn from one sample of a study of response to subunit inactivated influenza vaccine. TCRdb reprocessed the RT-PCR reads via MiXCR and lists one record per CDR3 protein. The table records about 620,000 distinct CDR3 sequences, 10% to 15% of them present only once. The material sequenced was PBMCs from blood, taken on the day of vaccination. The receptors were sampled from a man in his forties or fifties who received an inactivated influenza vaccine. Both conserved end residues are part of each CDR3. A D gene is named only where the DNA matches it firmly. Not every row has a clone size; where given, it reads once, few, many or a size class.

TRBD1	TRBV28	15	few	TRBJ1-5	CASSLTGTGTQPQHF	TGTGCCAGCAGTCTTACCGGGACAGGAACTCAGCCCCAGCATTTT
-	TRBV6-5	13	-	TRBJ1-5	CASSYTGGQPQHF	TGTGCCAGCAGTTACACGGGTGGTCAGCCCCAGCATTTT
-	TRBV3-1	13	-	TRBJ2-3	CASSSGGRDTQYF	TGTGCCAGCAGCTCCGGAGGGCGCGATACGCAGTATTTT
TRBD1	TRBV6-1	15	-	TRBJ2-2	CASSRGQGFGGELFF	TGTGCCAGCAGTAGGGGACAGGGTTTTGGCGGGGAGCTGTTTTTT
TRBD2	TRBV20-1	18	-	TRBJ2-2	CSARDPRLAGVVAGELFF	TGCAGTGCTAGAGATCCCCGACTAGCGGGAGTCGTTGCCGGGGAGCTGTTTTTT
TRBD2	TRBV6-5	16	few	TRBJ2-5	CASSYSARGVSETQYF	TGTGCCAGCAGTTACTCTGCGCGGGGGGTTTCAGAGACCCAGTACTTC
TRBD2	TRBV12-3/TRBV12-4	16	few	TRBJ2-5	CASSSGSGAAGETQYF	TGTGCCAGCAGTTCTGGGAGCGGGGCAGCGGGTGAGACCCAGTACTTC
-	TRBV27	17	-	TRBJ1-1	CASTFYLAGARDTEAFF	TGTGCCAGCACCTTCTATTTAGCGGGAGCCAGGGACACTGAAGCTTTCTTT
TRBD2	TRBV7-2	15	-	TRBJ2-1	CASSELAGIYNEQFF	TGTGCCAGCAGCGAACTAGCGGGAATCTACAATGAGCAGTTCTTC
-	TRBV12-3/TRBV12-4	13	-	TRBJ1-1	CASTSTKNTEAFF	TGTGCCAGCACATCAACAAAGAACACTGAAGCTTTCTTT
TRBD1	TRBV20-1	15	-	TRBJ2-1	CSARDPGQVQYEQFF	TGCAGTGCTAGAGACCCGGGACAGGTACAATATGAGCAGTTCTTC
-	TRBV12-3/TRBV12-4	15	-	TRBJ2-7	CASTRGGSDSYEQYF	TGTGCCAGCACCAGGGGCGGGTCAGATTCCTACGAGCAGTACTTC
-	TRBV29-1	13	many	TRBJ2-1	CSALKDTTNEQFF	TGCAGCGCTTTGAAGGACACGACCAATGAGCAGTTCTTC
-	TRBV28	14	-	TRBJ2-7	CASSIPGRPVEQYF	TGTGCCAGCAGTATTCCGGGCCGTCCCGTCGAGCAGTACTTC
TRBD2	TRBV18	16	-	TRBJ2-4	CASSPAGRAPKNIQYF	TGTGCCAGCTCACCAGCGGGGAGGGCCCCAAAAAACATTCAGTACTTC
-	TRBV10-3	14	few	TRBJ1-3	CAISFNPTGNTIYF	TGTGCCATCAGCTTTAACCCTACGGGAAACACCATATATTTT
-	TRBV29-1	15	-	TRBJ2-3	CTYQPDGAFTDTQYF	TGCACCTATCAACCGGACGGAGCCTTCACAGATACGCAGTATTTT
-	TRBV2	16	few	TRBJ2-3	CASTPLLGLMTDTQYF	TGTGCCAGCACTCCCCTTTTGGGATTAATGACAGATACGCAGTATTTT
-	TRBV3-1	14	-	TRBJ2-7	CASSSGGGPYEQYF	TGTGCCAGCAGCTCCGGAGGTGGACCCTACGAGCAGTACTTC
-	TRBV12-3/TRBV12-4	15	-	TRBJ2-3	CASSFLKTSTDTQYF	TGTGCCAGCAGTTTCCTTAAGACTAGCACAGATACGCAGTATTTT
-	TRBV5-4	14	many	TRBJ1-2	CASSLEQSNYGYTF	TGTGCCAGCAGCTTGGAACAGAGTAACTATGGCTACACCTTC
-	TRBV10-3	12	-	TRBJ2-4	CASTGQGDIQYF	TGTGCCAGCACAGGGCAGGGCGACATTCAGTACTTC
-	TRBV9	13	-	TRBJ2-7	CASSPNLLYEQYF	TGTGCCAGCAGCCCGAACCTCCTTTACGAGCAGTACTTC
TRBD1	TRBV12-3/TRBV12-4	15	few	TRBJ1-5	CASSFRQGSNQPQHF	TGTGCCAGCAGTTTCAGACAGGGTAGCAATCAGCCCCAGCATTTT
TRBD2	TRBV25-1	15	-	TRBJ2-1	CASTPLAGGYNEQFF	TGTGCCAGCACCCCTCTAGCGGGAGGTTACAATGAGCAGTTCTTC
-	TRBV5-5	18	-	TRBJ1-6	CASSLRQGGSPVDSPLHF	TGTGCCAGCAGCTTGAGGCAGGGAGGCTCGCCTGTGGATTCACCCCTCCACTTT
-	TRBV5-1	16	few	TRBJ2-1	CASTPRPGVGYNEQFF	TGCGCCAGCACCCCGAGGCCAGGGGTCGGATACAATGAGCAGTTCTTC
-	TRBV6-5	14	few	TRBJ2-7	CASSSGTPVYEQYF	TGTGCCAGCAGTTCCGGGACACCTGTCTACGAGCAGTACTTC
-	TRBV30	14	few	TRBJ2-3	CAWSVLGGQYTQYF	TGTGCCTGGAGTGTACTGGGGGGGCAATATACGCAGTATTTT
-	TRBV15	15	many	TRBJ2-4	CATSRGQGGINIQYF	TGTGCCACCAGCAGAGGACAGGGAGGGATTAACATTCAGTACTTC
-	TRBV6-2/TRBV6-3	15	-	TRBJ2-7	CASSYSRAGTYEQYF	TGTGCCAGCAGTTACTCGCGGGCGGGGACCTACGAGCAGTACTTC
-	TRBV6-2/TRBV6-3	12	many	TRBJ2-1	CASSYRKEEQFF	TGTGCCAGCAGTTACCGAAAGGAGGAGCAGTTCTTC
-	TRBV29-1	11	many	TRBJ2-2	CSVGVHGELFF	TGCAGCGTGGGAGTTCACGGGGAGCTGTTTTTT
-	TRBV29-1	13	few	TRBJ2-7	CSVGSNSRPEQYF	TGCAGCGTGGGATCCAACAGTCGGCCCGAGCAGTACTTC
TRBD1	TRBV5-1	15	few	TRBJ2-3	CASSLGQGFGDTQYF	TGCGCCAGCAGCTTGGGACAGGGGTTTGGAGATACGCAGTATTTT
-	TRBV10-3	13	-	TRBJ2-7	CAISVGNSYEQYF	TGTGCCATCAGTGTGGGGAACTCCTACGAGCAGTACTTC
TRBD2	TRBV7-9	12	-	TRBJ2-1	CASGGDYNEQFF	TGTGCCAGCGGGGGGGACTACAATGAGCAGTTCTTC
TRBD2	TRBV7-2	16	many	TRBJ2-7	CASSLVGLAASYEQYF	TGTGCCAGCAGCTTAGTTGGACTAGCGGCTTCCTACGAGCAGTACTTC
-	TRBV5-1	16	many	TRBJ2-5	CASSRLPGQLQETQYF	TGCGCCAGCAGCCGTTTACCGGGACAACTTCAAGAGACCCAGTACTTC
TRBD1	TRBV29-1	12	many	TRBJ2-1	CSVPNRGNEQFF	TGCAGCGTTCCAAACAGGGGGAATGAGCAGTTCTTC